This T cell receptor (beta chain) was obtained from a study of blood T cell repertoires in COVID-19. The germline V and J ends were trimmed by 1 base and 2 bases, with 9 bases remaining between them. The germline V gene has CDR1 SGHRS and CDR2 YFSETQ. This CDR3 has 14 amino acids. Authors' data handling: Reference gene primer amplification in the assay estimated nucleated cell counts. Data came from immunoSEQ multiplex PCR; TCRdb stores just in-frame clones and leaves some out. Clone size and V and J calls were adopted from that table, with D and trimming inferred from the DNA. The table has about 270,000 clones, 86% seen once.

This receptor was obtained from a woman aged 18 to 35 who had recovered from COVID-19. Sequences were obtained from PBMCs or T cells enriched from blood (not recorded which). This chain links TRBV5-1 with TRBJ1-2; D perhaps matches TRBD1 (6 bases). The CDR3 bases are TGCGCCAGCAGCTTGCAAGGGGGAAACTATGGCTACACCTTC. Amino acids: CASSLQGGNYGYTF. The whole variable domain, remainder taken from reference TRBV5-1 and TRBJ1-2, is KAGVTQTPRYLIKTRGQQVTLSCSPISGHRSVSWYQQTPGQGLQFLFEYFSETQRNKGNFPGRFSGRQFSNSRSEMNVSTLELGDSALYLCASSLQGGNYGYTFGSGTRLTVV.